This T cell receptor (beta chain) originates from a study of identical twins. As for this clonotype: Its antigen is still unknown.

After template switching added a universal primer site, the resulting cDNA carried unique molecular identifiers. TCRdb re-called the 5' RACE reads with MiXCR, one entry per CDR3 protein. This table has 1.5 million or so distinct CDR3 sequences, under 35% appearing once. V lost 3 bases and J 10 bases, leaving 9 bases between the germline ends. This CDR3 region has 11 residues. Overall study results and limits: Instead of following the same donors, the conclusions were based on cross-sectional statistical analysis. Models underestimated how often monozygotic twins shared out-of-frame TCR alpha.

This TCR came from a newborn girl in good health. Sequenced material: cord blood. The J gene is TRBJ2-5, the V gene TRBV12-3 or TRBV12-4, with unresolved D. CDR3 amino acids: CASSFGAIQYF. The CDR3 region has the DNA TGTGCCAGCAGTTTTGGTGCGATCCAGTACTTC.